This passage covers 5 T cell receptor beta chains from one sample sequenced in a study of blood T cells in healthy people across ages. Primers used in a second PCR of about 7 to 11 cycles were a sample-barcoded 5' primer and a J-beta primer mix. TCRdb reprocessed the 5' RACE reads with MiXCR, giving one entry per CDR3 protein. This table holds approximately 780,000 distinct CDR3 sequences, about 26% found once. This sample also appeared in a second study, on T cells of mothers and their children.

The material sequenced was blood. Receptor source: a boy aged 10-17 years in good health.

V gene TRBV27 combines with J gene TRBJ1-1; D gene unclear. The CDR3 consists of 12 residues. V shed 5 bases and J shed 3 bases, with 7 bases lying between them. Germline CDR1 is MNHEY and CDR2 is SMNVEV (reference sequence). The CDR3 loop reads CASSPWYTEAFF. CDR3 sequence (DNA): TGTGCCAGCAGTCCTTGGTACACTGAAGCTTTCTTT.

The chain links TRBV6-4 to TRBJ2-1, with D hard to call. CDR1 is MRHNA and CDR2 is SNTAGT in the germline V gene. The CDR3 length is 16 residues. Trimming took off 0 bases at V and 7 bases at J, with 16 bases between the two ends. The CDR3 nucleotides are TGTGCCAGCAGTGACTCTGGGTCCCGCGGTTGGAATGAGCAGTTCTTC. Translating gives CASSDSGSRGWNEQFF.

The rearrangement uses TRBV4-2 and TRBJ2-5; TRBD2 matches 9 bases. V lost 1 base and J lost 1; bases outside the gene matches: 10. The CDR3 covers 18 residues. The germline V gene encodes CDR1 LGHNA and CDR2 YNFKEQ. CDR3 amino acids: CASSQAPRASGAQETQYF. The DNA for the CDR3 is TGTGCCAGCAGCCAAGCCCCCAGGGCTAGCGGGGCCCAAGAGACCCAGTACTTC.

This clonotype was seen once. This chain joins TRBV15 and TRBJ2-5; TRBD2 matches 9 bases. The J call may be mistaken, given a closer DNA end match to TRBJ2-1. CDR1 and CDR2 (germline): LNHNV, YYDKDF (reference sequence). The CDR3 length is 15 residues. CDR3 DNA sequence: TGTGCCACCAGCAGAGAGCGGGGGGGCTCGGATGAGCAGTTCTTC. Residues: CATSRERGGSDEQFF.

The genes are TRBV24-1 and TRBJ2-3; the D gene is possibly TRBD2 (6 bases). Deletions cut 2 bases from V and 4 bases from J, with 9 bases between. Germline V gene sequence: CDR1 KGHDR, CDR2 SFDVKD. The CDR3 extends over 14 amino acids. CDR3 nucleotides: TGTGCCACCAGTGATTCATGGGAGGCAGATACGCAGTATTTT. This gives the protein CATSDSWEADTQYF.